Listed here are 22 T cell receptor beta chains from one sample, sequenced in a study of OX40 agonist ivuxolimab in advanced cancers. The library relied on the immunoSEQ multiplex PCR assay. What TCRdb holds here is the immuneACCESS table cut down to in-frame rearrangements. Part of the clones is not present; checked against another copy, under half of the missing clones reflect an unresolved V gene, and the others are unexplained. This sample holds tens of thousands of clones; roughly 84% were observed only once. The ten biggest clones cover roughly 0.6% of the sample. Sequenced here: CD4+ or CD8+ T cells sorted from blood, sampled in a trial of the OX40 agonist ivuxolimab. The receptors were sampled from an adult with an advanced solid tumor such as melanoma, head and neck, liver or kidney cancer.

The chain combines TRBV28 with TRBJ2-1; 11 bases fit TRBD1. CDR3 length: 17 residues. V lost 6 bases to trimming and J lost 7 bases; unmatched junction nucleotides: 14. Germline CDR1 MDHEN, CDR2 SYDVKM. As DNA, the CDR3 is TGTGCCAGCAGCTCCGGGACAGGGGGGCCTTGGAGGAATGAGCAGTTCTTC. It translates to CASSSGTGGPWRNEQFF. Together with reference TRBV28 and TRBJ2-1, the CDR3 gives the full variable domain: DVKVTQSSRYLVKRTGEKVFLECVQDMDHENMFWYRQDPGLGLRLIYFSYDVKMKEKGDIPEGYSVSREKKERFSLILESASTNQTSMYLCASSSGTGGPWRNEQFFGPGTRLTVL.

With regard to this clone: At one of its ends the junction is not consistent with the germline gene, which may arise from a read error. The CDR3 DNA sequence: TGTGCCAGCAGCGTAGCTAGGGAAGAGACCCAGTACTTC. It yields the protein CASSVAREETQYF. The chain links TRBV7-9 to TRBJ2-5; no clear D gene. Germline CDR1 reads SEHNR; CDR2 reads FQNEAQ (reference sequence). The CDR3 has 13 amino acids.

The rearrangement uses TRBV28 and TRBJ1-3, with TRBD1 identical over 7 bases. The CDR3 length is 14 residues. The V and J ends lost 7 bases and 8 bases, in that order; junction bases with no gene match: 11. Germline V gives CDR1 MDHEN, CDR2 SYDVKM. The CDR3 DNA sequence: TGTGCCAGCACCCGGGCAGGGGGGTGGGACACCATATATTTT. Amino acid sequence: CASTRAGGWDTIYF.

This sequence joins TRBV14 and TRBJ1-2; D possibly corresponds to TRBD1 (6 bases). The length of the CDR3 is 15 residues. V was pared by 4 bases and J by 4 bases, with 16 bases between. Germline V gene sequence: CDR1 SGHDN, CDR2 FVKESK. The CDR3 region has the DNA TGTGCCAGCAGCCGGGATACGACAGGAGCCTATGGCTACACCTTC. The encoded protein is CASSRDTTGAYGYTF.

The chain recombines TRBV2 with TRBJ1-5, with D possibly TRBD1 on 5 matching bases. Deletions cut 8 bases from V and 4 bases from J, with 12 bases between. Per germline, CDR1 SNHLY and CDR2 FYNNEI. The CDR3 covers 13 residues. The CDR3, as DNA: TGTGCCAGCGATACAGGACTGAATCAGCCCCAGCATTTT. Translated, it gives CASDTGLNQPQHF.

The chain is built from TRBV7-9 and TRBJ2-5, with 11 nucleotides matching TRBD1. Germline V CDR1 and CDR2: SEHNR, FQNEAQ (reference sequence). Losses at the gene ends were 1 base for V and 4 bases for J; bases not matched to a gene: 8. This CDR3 has 17 residues. CDR3 sequence reads: CASSLGGTGGWLETQYF. The DNA for the CDR3 is TGTGCCAGCAGCTTAGGAGGGACAGGGGGTTGGTTAGAGACCCAGTACTTC.

The CDR3 region is CASSFMGTDYGYTF. CDR3 DNA: TGTGCCAGCAGCTTTATGGGGACCGACTATGGCTACACCTTC. The V call is TRBV5-6, the J call TRBJ1-2; a weak D match, TRBD1 (5 bases). The CDR3 is made up of 14 amino acids. V lost 2 bases, J lost 3 bases, and 11 bases lay in between. The germline V gene encodes CDR1 SGHDT and CDR2 YYEEEE.

A few counts support this clone. V usage is TRBV29-1 and J usage is TRBJ1-2; D perhaps matches TRBD1 (6 bases). Germline lookup yields CDR1 SQVTM and CDR2 ANQGSEA. The CDR3 has 14 residues. V lost 6 bases and J 0 bases, leaving 14 bases between the germline ends. The CDR3 here is CSVRTDRTNYGYTF. In nucleotides, the CDR3 is TGCAGCGTCCGGACAGATCGAACTAACTATGGCTACACCTTC. The complete variable domain, with remaining parts taken from reference TRBV29-1 and TRBJ1-2, reads SAVISQKPSRDICQRGTSLTIQCQVDSQVTMMFWYRQQPGQSLTLIATANQGSEATYESGFVIDKFPISRPNLTFSTLTVSNMSPEDSSIYLCSVRTDRTNYGYTFGSGTRLTVV.

V usage is TRBV6-1 and J usage is TRBJ2-1; 7 bases fit TRBD1. The germline V gene has CDR1 MNHNS and CDR2 SASEGT. CDR3 length: 15 residues. V shed 4 bases, J shed 2 bases, and the junction held 5 bases outside the gene matches. CDR3 protein: CASSATGNTYNEQFF. Here the CDR3 DNA reads TGTGCCAGCAGTGCGACAGGGAACACCTACAATGAGCAGTTCTTC.

This clone was seen a few times. The chain combines TRBV10-3 with TRBJ2-7, with a tentative D call TRBD1 (6 bases). Per the germline V gene, CDR1 is ENHRY and CDR2 is SYGVKD. Trimming pared 4 bases from V and 1 base from J, leaving 17 bases between. The CDR3 has 16 residues. The CDR3, as DNA: TGTGCCATCAGTGGAACAGGGCTACTTCTTTCCTACGAGCAGTACTTC. Its protein is CAISGTGLLLSYEQYF.

This sequence joins TRBV7-9 and TRBJ2-3, with TRBD2 matching over 10 bases. This CDR3 region has 15 residues. Germline V gene sequence: CDR1 SEHNR, CDR2 FQNEAQ (reference sequence). Trimming cost V 2 bases and J 6 bases; bases outside gene matches: 5. The CDR3 protein is CASSLRSGGEDTQYF. For the CDR3, the DNA is TGTGCCAGCAGCTTAAGAAGCGGGGGGGAGGATACGCAGTATTTT.

The chain couples TRBV30 to TRBJ2-2; a possible D gene is TRBD1 (6 bases). The CDR3 extends over 15 amino acids. Per the germline V gene, CDR1 is GTSNPN and CDR2 is SVGIG (reference sequence). V was cut by 3 bases and J by 4 bases, with 15 bases left in between. The CDR3 DNA sequence: TGTGCCTGGAGAGGCGACAGGTTGGTCACCGGGGAGCTGTTTTTT. Protein sequence: CAWRGDRLVTGELFF.

The sample holds a few counts of this clone. The rearrangement uses TRBV29-1 and TRBJ2-5; D is possibly TRBD2 (5 bases). CDR1 SQVTM and CDR2 ANQGSEA come from the germline V gene. This CDR3 is built from 14 residues. V gave up 6 bases and J gave up 1 base, with 15 bases separating them. The CDR3 here is CSVNPGLLQETQYF. CDR3 nucleotide sequence: TGCAGCGTCAACCCTGGACTCCTCCAAGAGACCCAGTACTTC. The full variable domain, with the rest looked up from reference TRBV29-1 and TRBJ2-5, is SAVISQKPSRDICQRGTSLTIQCQVDSQVTMMFWYRQQPGQSLTLIATANQGSEATYESGFVIDKFPISRPNLTFSTLTVSNMSPEDSSIYLCSVNPGLLQETQYFGPGTRLLVL.

The V call is TRBV6-1, the J call TRBJ1-3, with D unresolved. CDR1 and CDR2 (germline): MNHNS, SASEGT. This CDR3 spans 16 amino acids. The V end was cut by 1 base, the J end by 1 base, with 11 bases between. DNA of the CDR3: TGTGCCAGCAGTGAAGTAGTCACAAGATCTGGAAACACCATATATTTT. Amino acids: CASSEVVTRSGNTIYF.

The V and J genes are TRBV28 and TRBJ1-4; 11 nucleotides line up with TRBD1. CDR1 and CDR2 from the germline V gene are MDHEN and SYDVKM. The CDR3 is made up of 15 amino acids. Trimming cost V 3 bases and J 7 bases; bases outside gene matches: 4. CDR3 in DNA: TGTGCCAGCAGTTTTAGGACAGGGGGCAGTGAAAAACTGTTTTTT. Translation gives CASSFRTGGSEKLFF.

Of note for this clone: The sample holds other DNA sequences that translate to the same CDR3. The V call is TRBV28, the J call TRBJ1-5; maybe TRBD1 (6 bases). The CDR3 extends over 14 amino acids. Germline CDR1 and CDR2: MDHEN and SYDVKM. V lost 8 bases and J lost 7, with 18 bases in between. CDR3 in DNA: TGTGCCAGCGATTCCAGGGGAACGGGCCAGCCCCAGCATTTT. Translated, it gives CASDSRGTGQPQHF. Filled out from reference TRBV28 and TRBJ1-5, the complete variable domain reads DVKVTQSSRYLVKRTGEKVFLECVQDMDHENMFWYRQDPGLGLRLIYFSYDVKMKEKGDIPEGYSVSREKKERFSLILESASTNQTSMYLCASDSRGTGQPQHFGDGTRLSIL.

The V and J genes are TRBV18 and TRBJ2-5, with D uncertain. Per the germline V gene, CDR1 is KGHSH and CDR2 is LQKENI. V was cut by 3 bases and J by 4 bases, with 12 bases left in between. The CDR3 has 14 amino acids. This CDR3 reads CASSPPLVSETQYF. CDR3 coding DNA: TGTGCCAGCTCACCCCCGTTAGTGTCAGAGACCCAGTACTTC.

The chain employs TRBV7-9 and TRBJ2-7; TRBD1 agrees at 8 bases. V gave up 5 bases and J gave up 5 bases; unmatched junction bases: 8. The V gene's germline CDR1 is SEHNR and CDR2 FQNEAQ (reference sequence). The CDR3 sequence is 14 residues long. The CDR3 loop is CASSGQGGQHEQYF. CDR3 coding DNA: TGTGCCAGCAGCGGACAGGGTGGTCAACACGAGCAGTACTTC. The full variable domain, completed using reference TRBV7-9 and TRBJ2-7, is DTGVSQNPRHKITKRGQNVTFRCDPISEHNRLYWYRQTLGQGPEFLTYFQNEAQLEKSRLLSDRFSAERPKGSFSTLEIQRTEQGDSAMYLCASSGQGGQHEQYFGPGTRLTVT.

This chain links TRBV4-3 with TRBJ1-2; no reliable D call. CDR3 length: 16 amino acids. Germline CDR1 LGHNA, CDR2 YSLEER. Trimming took 1 base from V and 4 from J, leaving 16 bases between them. CDR3 protein: CASSQVSGLLAYGYTF. The CDR3 DNA follows: TGCGCCAGCAGCCAAGTCTCAGGACTGCTGGCCTATGGCTACACCTTC.

The rearrangement uses TRBV10-2 and TRBJ1-1; the D gene is possibly TRBD1 (6 bases). The CDR3 sequence is 15 residues long. Trimming removed 3 bases from V and 7 bases from J, with 18 bases in between. Germline V gene data show CDR1 as WSHSY and CDR2 as SAAADI. The CDR3 loop is CASSDSGHGRNEAFF. CDR3 nucleotide sequence: TGCGCCAGCAGTGATTCGGGACACGGAAGGAATGAAGCTTTCTTT.

The chain joins TRBV19 to TRBJ1-2, with TRBD1 identical over 10 bases. Germline V gives CDR1 LNHDA, CDR2 SQIVND (reference sequence). The ends lost 5 bases at V and 3 bases at J; junction bases unmatched: 6. CDR3 length: 15 amino acids. The CDR3 is CASSARTGGDYGYTF. The CDR3 DNA reads as TGTGCCAGTAGTGCTCGGACAGGGGGAGACTATGGCTACACCTTC.

In DNA, the CDR3 is TGTGCCAGCAGGCCCCCGGGACAGCCTAATGGCTACACCTTC. The encoded protein is CASRPPGQPNGYTF. The chain uses TRBV6-1 and TRBJ1-2, with TRBD1 identical over 7 bases. There are 14 residues in the CDR3. V dropped 6 bases and J dropped 6; count of bases not matched to a gene: 10. Germline CDR1 MNHNS, CDR2 SASEGT.